These 11 T cell receptor beta chains were sequenced from one sample in a study of OX40 agonist ivuxolimab in advanced cancers. Profiling relied on immunoSEQ multiplex PCR, and the TCRdb table lists in-frame clones only, not all of them. This table has around 50,000 clones, 70% to 90% appearing once. This sample comprised CD4+ or CD8+ T cells sorted from blood, obtained in a trial of the OX40 agonist ivuxolimab. The source is an adult with an advanced solid tumor such as melanoma, head and neck, liver or kidney cancer.

V gene TRBV20-1 combines with J gene TRBJ1-2; a weak D match, TRBD1 (5 bases). Germline lookup yields CDR1 DFQATT and CDR2 SNEGSKA (reference sequence). V lost 4 bases and J 4 bases, leaving 7 bases between the germline ends. CDR3 length: 11 amino acids. The CDR3 spells CSAKGIYGYTF. CDR3 sequence (DNA): TGCAGTGCTAAGGGGATCTATGGCTACACCTTC.

V is TRBV4-2 and J is TRBJ2-7; 9 positions match TRBD1. The junction had 8 bases not matched to a gene; V was cut back by 2 bases and J by 3 bases. This CDR3 has 16 amino acids. The germline gives CDR1 LGHNA, CDR2 YNFKEQ. DNA for the CDR3: TGTGCCAGCAGCCAAAACCCCGGGACAGGGCTCTACGAGCAGTACTTC. It yields the protein CASSQNPGTGLYEQYF.

The genes are TRBV2 and TRBJ1-1; D may be TRBD1 (6 bases). V lost 5 bases and J lost 0, with 10 bases in between. Per germline, CDR1 SNHLY and CDR2 FYNNEI. The CDR3 is made up of 14 amino acids. CDR3 sequence: CASSYQGLNTEAFF. In DNA form, the CDR3 reads TGTGCCAGCAGTTATCAGGGGCTGAACACTGAAGCTTTCTTT.

The chain joins TRBV19 to TRBJ2-7, with D possibly being TRBD2 (7 bases). V shed 4 bases and J shed 5 bases, with 18 bases lying between them. Germline assignment: CDR1 LNHDA and CDR2 SQIVND (reference sequence). The CDR3 totals 15 residues. CDR3 sequence (DNA): TGTGCCAGTAGTAATAGGGGGGGCCCCCTGGACGAGCAGTACTTC. Its translation: CASSNRGGPLDEQYF. Together with reference TRBV19 and TRBJ2-7, the CDR3 gives the full variable domain: DGGITQSPKYLFRKEGQNVTLSCEQNLNHDAMYWYRQDPGQGLRLIYYSQIVNDFQKGDIAEGYSVSREKKESFPLTVTSAQKNPTAFYLCASSNRGGPLDEQYFGPGTRLTVT.

The V call is TRBV5-4, the J call TRBJ2-1, with D maybe TRBD2 (5 bases). CDR1 and CDR2 (germline): SGHNT, YYREEE (reference sequence). This CDR3 contains 14 residues. V dropped 4 bases and J dropped 6 bases, with 14 bases sitting between them. The CDR3 loop is CASSPIRTSNEQFF. The CDR3 nucleotides are TGTGCCAGCAGCCCCATACGAACTAGCAATGAGCAGTTCTTC.

The chain links TRBV5-4 to TRBJ2-1, with 10 nucleotides matching TRBD2. J lost 7 bases, V lost 1 base, and 2 bases had no gene match. In germline, CDR1 is SGHNT, CDR2 YYREEE (reference sequence). The CDR3 extends over 14 amino acids. The CDR3 sequence: CASSLRTSGNEQFF. Here the CDR3 DNA reads TGTGCCAGCAGCTTGCGGACTAGCGGAAATGAGCAGTTCTTC.

In regard to this clone: This sample includes further DNA sequences coding for the same CDR3. This chain's CDR3 is CASSEQGASYEQYF. The CDR3 region has the DNA TGCGCCAGCAGTGAACAGGGGGCCTCCTACGAGCAGTACTTC. The chain combines TRBV5-1 with TRBJ2-7, with TRBD1 identical over 9 bases. There are 14 residues in the CDR3. Germline trimming cut 5 bases from V and 0 bases from J; bases unmatched to any gene: 3. CDR1 SGHRS and CDR2 YFSETQ come from the germline V gene.

This chain connects TRBV28 to TRBJ1-5, with D perhaps TRBD1 (5 bases). The length of the CDR3 is 15 residues. V dropped 3 bases and J dropped 2 bases, with 11 bases sitting between them. CDR1 is MDHEN, CDR2 SYDVKM, per germline. Here the CDR3 reads CASSFIGDGNQPQHF. In nucleotides, the CDR3 is TGTGCCAGCAGTTTTATCGGGGACGGCAATCAGCCCCAGCATTTT.

The J gene is TRBJ1-2, the V gene TRBV14, with D uncertain. The CDR3 contains 13 residues. The germline V gene has CDR1 SGHDN and CDR2 FVKESK. Trimming took 4 bases from V and 4 from J, leaving 10 bases between them. Written as DNA, the CDR3 is TGTGCCAGCAGCCGAGGGAACGGCTATGGCTACACCTTC. Translating gives CASSRGNGYGYTF. Full variable domain (rest looked up from reference TRBV14 and TRBJ1-2): EAGVTQFPSHSVIEKGQTVTLRCDPISGHDNLYWYRRVMGKEIKFLLHFVKESKQDESGMPNNRFLAERTGGTYSTLKVQPAELEDSGVYFCASSRGNGYGYTFGSGTRLTVV.

In DNA, the CDR3 is TGTGCAAGTCGCTTAGCACTAGGACAACACACCGGGGAGCTGTTTTTT. It is translated as CASRLALGQHTGELFF. V is TRBV12-2 and J is TRBJ2-2. TRBV12-2 is a pseudogene segment. This CDR3 is 16 amino acids long.

V gene TRBV27 combines with J gene TRBJ1-1, with D unclear. The CDR3 spans 14 residues. The V end was cut by 5 bases, the J end by 0 bases, with 10 bases between. Per germline, CDR1 MNHEY and CDR2 SMNVEV (reference sequence). CDR3 coding DNA: TGTGCCAGCAGTCCCTCCGGGTTGAACACTGAAGCTTTCTTT. This translates into CASSPSGLNTEAFF.